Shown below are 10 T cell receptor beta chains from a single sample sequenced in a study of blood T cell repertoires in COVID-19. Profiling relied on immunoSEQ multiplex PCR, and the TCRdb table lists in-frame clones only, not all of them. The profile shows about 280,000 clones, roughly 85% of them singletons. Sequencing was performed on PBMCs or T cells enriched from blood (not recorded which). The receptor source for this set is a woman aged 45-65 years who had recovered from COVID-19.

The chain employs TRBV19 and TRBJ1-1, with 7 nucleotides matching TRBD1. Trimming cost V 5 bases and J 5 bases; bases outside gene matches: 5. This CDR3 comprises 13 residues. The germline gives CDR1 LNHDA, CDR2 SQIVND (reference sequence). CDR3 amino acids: CASSPQTGTEAFF. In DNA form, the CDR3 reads TGTGCCAGTAGTCCCCAGACAGGGACTGAAGCTTTCTTT.

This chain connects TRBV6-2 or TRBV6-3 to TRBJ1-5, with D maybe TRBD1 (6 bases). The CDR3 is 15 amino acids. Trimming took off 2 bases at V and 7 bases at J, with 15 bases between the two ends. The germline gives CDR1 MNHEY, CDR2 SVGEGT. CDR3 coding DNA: TGTGCCAGCAGTTACGGGCGAACAGGGAACCAGCCCCAGCATTTT. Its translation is CASSYGRTGNQPQHF.

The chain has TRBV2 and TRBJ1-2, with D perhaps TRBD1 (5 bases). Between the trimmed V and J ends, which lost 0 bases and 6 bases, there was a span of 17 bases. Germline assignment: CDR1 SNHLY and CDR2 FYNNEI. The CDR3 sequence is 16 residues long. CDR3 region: CASSEAGEGLGNGYTF. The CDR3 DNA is TGTGCCAGCAGTGAAGCAGGGGAGGGCCTAGGTAATGGCTACACCTTC.

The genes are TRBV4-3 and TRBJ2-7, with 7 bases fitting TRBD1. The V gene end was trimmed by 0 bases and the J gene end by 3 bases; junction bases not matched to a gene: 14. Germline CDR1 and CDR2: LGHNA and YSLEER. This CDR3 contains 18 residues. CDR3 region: CASSQDALNLQGFYEQYF. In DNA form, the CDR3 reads TGCGCCAGCAGCCAAGATGCCTTGAATTTACAGGGGTTCTACGAGCAGTACTTC.

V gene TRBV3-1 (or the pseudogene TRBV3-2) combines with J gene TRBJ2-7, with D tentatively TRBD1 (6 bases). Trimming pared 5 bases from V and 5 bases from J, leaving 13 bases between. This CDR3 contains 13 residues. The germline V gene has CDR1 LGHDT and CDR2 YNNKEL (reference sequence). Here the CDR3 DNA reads TGTGCCAGCAGCACAGTACAGGGTAACGAGCAGTACTTC. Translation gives CASSTVQGNEQYF.

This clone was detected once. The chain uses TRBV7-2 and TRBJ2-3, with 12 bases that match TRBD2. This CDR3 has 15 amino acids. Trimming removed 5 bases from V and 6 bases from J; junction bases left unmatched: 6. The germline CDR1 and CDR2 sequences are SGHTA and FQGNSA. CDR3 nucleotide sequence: TGTGCCAGCAGCGGTAGACTAGCGGGGGTGGATACGCAGTATTTT. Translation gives CASSGRLAGVDTQYF.

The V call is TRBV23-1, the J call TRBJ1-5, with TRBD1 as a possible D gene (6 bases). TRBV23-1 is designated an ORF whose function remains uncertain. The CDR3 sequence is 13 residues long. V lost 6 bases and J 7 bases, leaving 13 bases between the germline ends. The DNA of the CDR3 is TGCGCCAGCAGCGAGGGGGGGAGACAGCCCCAGCATTTT. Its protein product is CASSEGGRQPQHF.

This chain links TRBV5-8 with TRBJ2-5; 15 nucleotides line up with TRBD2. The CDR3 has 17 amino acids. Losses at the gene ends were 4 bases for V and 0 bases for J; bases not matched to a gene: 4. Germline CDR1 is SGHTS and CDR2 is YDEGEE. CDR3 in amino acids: CASSHGTSGGYQETQYF. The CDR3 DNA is TGTGCCAGCAGCCATGGGACTAGCGGGGGGTACCAAGAGACCCAGTACTTC.

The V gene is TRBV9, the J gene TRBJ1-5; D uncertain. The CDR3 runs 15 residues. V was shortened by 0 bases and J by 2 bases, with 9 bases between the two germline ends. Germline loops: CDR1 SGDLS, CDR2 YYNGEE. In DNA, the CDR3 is TGTGCCAGCAGCGTAGACGGGGAAGGCAATCAGCCCCAGCATTTT. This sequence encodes CASSVDGEGNQPQHF.

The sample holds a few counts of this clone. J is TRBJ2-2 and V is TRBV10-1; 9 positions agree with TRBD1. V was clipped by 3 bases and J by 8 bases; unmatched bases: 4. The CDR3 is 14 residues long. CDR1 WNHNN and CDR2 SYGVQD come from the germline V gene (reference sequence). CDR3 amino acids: CASSENRGPGELFF. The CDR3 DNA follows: TGCGCCAGCAGTGAAAACAGGGGGCCTGGGGAGCTGTTTTTT.